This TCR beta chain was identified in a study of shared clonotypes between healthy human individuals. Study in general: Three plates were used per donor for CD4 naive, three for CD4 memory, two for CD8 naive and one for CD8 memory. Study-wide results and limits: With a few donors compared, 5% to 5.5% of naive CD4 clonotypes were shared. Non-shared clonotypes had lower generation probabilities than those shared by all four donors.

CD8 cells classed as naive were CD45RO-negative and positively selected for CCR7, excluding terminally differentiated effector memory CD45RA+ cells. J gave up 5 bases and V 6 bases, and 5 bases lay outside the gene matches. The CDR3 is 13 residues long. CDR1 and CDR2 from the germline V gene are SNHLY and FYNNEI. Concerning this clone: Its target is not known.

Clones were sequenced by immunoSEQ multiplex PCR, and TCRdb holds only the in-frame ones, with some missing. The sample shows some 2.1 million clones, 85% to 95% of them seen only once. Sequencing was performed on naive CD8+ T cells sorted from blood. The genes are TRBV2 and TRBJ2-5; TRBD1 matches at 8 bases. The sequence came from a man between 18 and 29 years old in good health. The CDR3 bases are TGTGCCAGCAGAGCAGGGGGCGCGGAGACCCAGTACTTC. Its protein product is CASRAGGAETQYF.